The 21 T cell receptor beta chains reported below all come from one sample, sequenced in a study of control samples from healthy donors and cancer patients. Clones were read by immunoSEQ multiplex PCR, and TCRdb kept only the in-frame ones, dropping some. The data show 170,000 or so clones, with 85% to 95% seen just once and approximately 1.4% held by the top ten. Input material: blood. The receptors originated from a woman aged 18 to 35 in good health.

The V call is TRBV6-4, the J call TRBJ2-3, with TRBD2 identical over 10 bases. Trimming took 3 bases from V and 4 from J; bases not matched to a gene: 4. There are 15 residues in the CDR3. The germline V gene encodes CDR1 MRHNA and CDR2 SNTAGT. The CDR3, as DNA: TGTGCCAGCAGTGAAGCGGGAGGGGGGCCAGATACGCAGTATTTT. Translating gives CASSEAGGGPDTQYF.

The chain recombines TRBV4-1 with TRBJ2-1, with 13 bases matching TRBD2. CDR1 MGHRA and CDR2 YSYEKL come from the germline V gene. V dropped 3 bases and J dropped 5; count of bases not matched to a gene: 7. The CDR3 spans 17 residues. The CDR3 DNA reads as TGCGCCAGCAGCCAGTGGACTAGCGGGAGTATGAACAATGAGCAGTTCTTC. Translating it yields CASSQWTSGSMNNEQFF.

V usage is TRBV10-3 and J usage is TRBJ2-1; 7 bases are a match to TRBD2. V shed 10 bases and J 0 bases; nucleotides not matched to a gene: 9. The V gene's germline CDR1 is ENHRY and CDR2 SYGVKD. The CDR3 spans 15 residues. The CDR3 region has the DNA TGTGCCACCCTACTAGCGTCGAGCTCCTACAATGAGCAGTTCTTC. Protein product: CATLLASSSYNEQFF.

The chain couples TRBV5-4 to TRBJ2-7; D is possibly TRBD1 or TRBD2 (6 bases each). CDR1 and CDR2 (germline): SGHNT, YYREEE (reference sequence). Trimming pared 0 bases from V and 9 bases from J, leaving 22 bases between. This CDR3 is built from 16 residues. The CDR3 sequence: CASSLAWGRGPSVQYF. In DNA, the CDR3 is TGTGCCAGCAGCTTGGCCTGGGGGCGGGGCCCATCGGTGCAGTACTTC.

About this clone itself: The sample holds other DNA sequences that translate to the same CDR3. The CDR3 DNA follows: TGTGCCAGCAGCTTCGGGGCGGACACTGAAGCTTTCTTT. Amino acids: CASSFGADTEAFF. This chain links TRBV7-8 with TRBJ1-1; possibly TRBD1 for D (5 bases). The CDR3 is made up of 13 amino acids. The germline gives CDR1 SGHVS, CDR2 FQNEAQ. V lost 3 bases and J lost 3, with 8 bases in between.

The gene calls are TRBV28 and TRBJ1-3; 7 positions agree with TRBD1. The length of the CDR3 is 15 residues. V was clipped by 4 bases and J by 0 bases; unmatched bases: 3. Per germline, CDR1 MDHEN and CDR2 SYDVKM. This CDR3 reads CASSSYRGSGNTIYF. As DNA, the CDR3 is TGTGCCAGCAGTTCTTACAGGGGCTCTGGAAACACCATATATTTT.

As regards this clone: The junction does not match germline at one end; this may be a read error. The CDR3 region is CAGSSIGTPGSYEQYF. CDR3 nucleotide sequence: TGTGCCGGCAGTTCCATTGGGACCCCAGGCTCCTACGAGCAGTACTTC. The chain has TRBV6-2 or TRBV6-3 and TRBJ2-7; the D call may be TRBD1 or TRBD2 (5 bases each). CDR3 length equals 16 residues. Germline values: CDR1 MNHEY, CDR2 SVGEGT.

The V call is TRBV18, the J call TRBJ2-7; TRBD1 might be the D (5 bases). CDR3 length: 13 amino acids. V gave up 6 bases and J gave up 5 bases, with 14 bases separating them. The germline CDR1 and CDR2 sequences are KGHSH and LQKENI. For the CDR3, the DNA is TGTGCCAGCTCCCCGGACATGTACCACGAGCAGTACTTC. Translation: CASSPDMYHEQYF. Variable domain in full (rest from reference TRBV18 and TRBJ2-7): NAGVMQNPRHLVRRRGQEARLRCSPMKGHSHVYWYRQLPEEGLKFMVYLQKENIIDESGMPKERFSAEFPKEGPSILRIQQVVRGDSAAYFCASSPDMYHEQYFGPGTRLTVT.

The chain recombines TRBV5-1 with TRBJ2-7; D might be TRBD1 (5 bases). The CDR3 is 14 amino acids. CDR1 is SGHRS, CDR2 YFSETQ, per germline. Trimming cost V 0 bases and J 3 bases, with 10 bases left between them. The CDR3 reads CASSLETAIYEQYF. The CDR3 bases are TGCGCCAGCAGCTTGGAGACAGCCATCTACGAGCAGTACTTC.

The J gene is TRBJ1-5, the V gene TRBV6-1; the D is unclear. V was trimmed by 3 bases and J by 3 bases, leaving 6 bases between them. The germline V gene encodes CDR1 MNHNS and CDR2 SASEGT. The CDR3 covers 13 residues. CDR3: CASSDSINQPQHF. The CDR3 DNA follows: TGTGCCAGCAGTGATTCGATCAATCAGCCCCAGCATTTT.

The J gene is TRBJ2-7, the V gene TRBV6-5, with 9 positions matching TRBD1. Germline V CDR1 and CDR2: MNHEY, SVGAGI. J gave up 2 bases and V 7 bases, and 6 bases lay outside the gene matches. The CDR3 has 14 amino acids. CDR3 amino acids: CASNPDRGTYEQYF. For the CDR3, the DNA is TGTGCCAGCAACCCTGACAGGGGGACCTACGAGCAGTACTTC.

The gene calls are TRBV21-1 and TRBJ1-5. TRBV21-1 is given as a pseudogene. This CDR3 has 17 residues. For the CDR3, the DNA is TGTGCCAGCACCCCCTCGGCGGGGGCAATTAGCAATCAGCCCCAGCATTTT. This sequence encodes CASTPSAGAISNQPQHF.

This clone was counted once. The chain carries TRBV7-2 and TRBJ1-1, with D possibly matching TRBD1 (5 bases). The CDR3 contains 14 residues. The V and J ends lost 0 bases and 11 bases respectively, with 16 bases between them. Germline loops: CDR1 SGHTA, CDR2 FQGNSA. This chain's CDR3 is CASSLAVGLGSAFF. The CDR3 region has the DNA TGTGCCAGCAGCTTAGCGGTGGGGCTAGGGAGTGCTTTCTTT.

The chain couples TRBV11-2 to TRBJ2-1; a weak D match, TRBD2 (5 bases). The CDR3 is made up of 15 amino acids. The V gene lost 4 bases and the J gene lost 4 bases, with 14 bases spanning the gap. Germline V gene lookup returns CDR1 SGHAT and CDR2 FQNNGV. The CDR3, as DNA: TGTGCCAGCAGCTCATCCCGAGGGCCGTACAATGAGCAGTTCTTC. This gives the protein CASSSSRGPYNEQFF.

The genes are TRBV4-2 and TRBJ1-2; 12 nucleotides match TRBD1. Germline CDR1 and CDR2: LGHNA and YNFKEQ. The CDR3 is 14 residues long. V was pared by 6 bases and J by 7 bases, with 6 bases of the junction left unmatched. CDR3 in DNA: TGTGCCAGCAGATCGGGACAGGGGGCGAGTGGCTACACCTTC. Its translation is CASRSGQGASGYTF.

The J gene is TRBJ2-7, the V gene TRBV7-9, with 9 bases lining up with TRBD1. This CDR3 is 13 amino acids long. Germline assignment: CDR1 SEHNR and CDR2 FQNEAQ (reference sequence). V shed 4 bases, J shed 5 bases, and the junction held 3 bases outside the gene matches. This chain's CDR3 is CASSWTGEHEQYF. In DNA form, the CDR3 reads TGTGCCAGCAGCTGGACAGGGGAACACGAGCAGTACTTC.

The J gene is TRBJ2-1, the V gene TRBV7-6, with 7 bases fitting TRBD2. Trimming at V came to 0 bases and at J to 5 bases, leaving 4 bases not matched to a gene. Per germline, CDR1 SGHVS and CDR2 FNYEAQ. This CDR3 region has 15 residues. CDR3 loop: CASSLAGGSNNEQFF. CDR3 coding DNA: TGTGCCAGCAGCTTAGCGGGGGGGTCGAACAATGAGCAGTTCTTC. The whole variable domain, filled in from reference TRBV7-6 and TRBJ2-1, reads GAGVSQSPRYKVTKRGQDVALRCDPISGHVSLYWYRQALGQGPEFLTYFNYEAQQDKSGLPNDRFSAERPEGSISTLTIQRTEQRDSAMYRCASSLAGGSNNEQFFGPGTRLTVL.

The genes are TRBV11-2 and TRBJ1-6; weak D call: TRBD1 (6 bases). CDR1 and CDR2 (germline): SGHAT, FQNNGV. The CDR3 runs 16 residues. With 6 bases removed from V and 0 bases from J, the gap between germline ends came to 12 bases. The CDR3 nucleotides read TGTGCCAGCAGTCAAGGACAGAGCTCCTATAATTCACCCCTCCACTTT. Its translation is CASSQGQSSYNSPLHF.

V gene TRBV7-9 combines with J gene TRBJ2-5, with TRBD1 matching 9 bases. Germline lookup yields CDR1 SEHNR and CDR2 FQNEAQ (reference sequence). The V segment lost 7 bases and the J segment 5 bases; nucleotides outside the gene matches: 14. The CDR3 loop spans 16 amino acids. The CDR3 sequence: CASTPGQGSPAETQYF. The CDR3 DNA sequence: TGTGCCAGCACCCCGGGACAGGGATCCCCAGCCGAGACCCAGTACTTC.

The rearrangement links TRBV6-6 to TRBJ2-2, with D uncertain. The CDR3 has 11 residues. V lost 7 bases, J lost 5 bases, and 5 bases lay in between. The germline V gene encodes CDR1 MNHNY and CDR2 SVGAGI (reference sequence). CDR3 region: CASTPTGELFF. The CDR3, as DNA: TGTGCCAGCACACCAACCGGGGAGCTGTTTTTT.

This chain joins TRBV4-2 and TRBJ1-2; TRBD1 might be the D (6 bases). Looked up from germline, CDR1 is LGHNA and CDR2 is YNFKEQ. The CDR3 runs 15 residues. The V and J ends lost 5 bases and 1 base respectively, with 14 bases between them. The CDR3 nucleotides are TGTGCCAGCAGCTGGATGGGGGGCCTTAACTATGGCTACACCTTC. The encoded protein is CASSWMGGLNYGYTF.